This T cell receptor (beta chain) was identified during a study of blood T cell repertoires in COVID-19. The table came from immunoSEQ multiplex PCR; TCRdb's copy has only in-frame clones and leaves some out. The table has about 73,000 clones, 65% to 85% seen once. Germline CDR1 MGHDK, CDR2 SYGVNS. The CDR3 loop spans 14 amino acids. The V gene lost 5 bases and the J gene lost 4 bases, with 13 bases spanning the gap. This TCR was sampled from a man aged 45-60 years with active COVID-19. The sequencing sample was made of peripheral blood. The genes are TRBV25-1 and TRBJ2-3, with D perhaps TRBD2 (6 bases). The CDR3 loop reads CASSRTSPADTQYF. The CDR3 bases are TGTGCCAGCAGTCGAACTAGCCCAGCAGATACGCAGTATTTT.